This T cell receptor (beta chain) was observed in a study of breast tumors, draining lymph nodes, adjacent tissues. Study findings and constraints: Compared with basal-like, luminal-like tumors shared significantly more repertoire with nontumor tissue. The data were judged consistent with most tumor T cells coming from lymph node and expanding in tumor. Tumor T cell lymph node origin was a supported hypothesis, not proven. Tumor TCR diversity was below lymph nodes but above nontumor tissue.

Samples came from axillary lymph nodes draining the breast cancer. To note about this clonotype: Its antigen is currently unknown. Being one base from a much bigger clone, this may be a read error.

TCRdb independently ran MiXCR on the multiplex PCR reads; one entry per CDR3 protein. Here the sample spans about 230,000 distinct CDR3 sequences, approximately 31% being singletons. Per the germline V gene, CDR1 is DFQATT and CDR2 is SNEGSKA (reference sequence). This CDR3 has 13 residues. The source of this sequence is a female donor with breast cancer. Some clones in this sample may be carry-over from other donors' samples. The sequenced sample was axillary lymph node tissue. This chain connects TRBV20-1 to TRBJ2-1; TRBD1 is a possible D gene (6 bases). The CDR3 here is CSAQQGRINAQFF. The CDR3 DNA sequence: TGCAGTGCCCAGCAGGGGAGAATCAATGCGCAGTTCTTC.